A single T cell receptor beta chain is shown here with its context. The V gene end was trimmed by 0 bases and the J gene end by 3 bases; junction bases not matched to a gene: 1. Germline CDR1 is SEHNR and CDR2 is FQNEAQ (reference sequence). The CDR3 runs 15 residues. Produced via immunoSEQ multiplex PCR; TCRdb's table is partial and in-frame only. Found here are tens of thousands of clones, approximately 94% of them singletons; the top ten hold 2.7%. This entry belongs to a study of chemoradiotherapy in HPV16-positive cancers. The biological material was taken from a patient who underwent chemoradiotherapy. The chain carries TRBV7-9 and TRBJ1-3; the match to TRBD1 covers 8 bases. The TCR was taken from a human donor with HPV-associated anogenital cancer. The CDR3 coding sequence is TGTGCCAGCAGCTTAGCGACAGGGGATGGAAACACCATATATTTT. Translation gives CASSLATGDGNTIYF.